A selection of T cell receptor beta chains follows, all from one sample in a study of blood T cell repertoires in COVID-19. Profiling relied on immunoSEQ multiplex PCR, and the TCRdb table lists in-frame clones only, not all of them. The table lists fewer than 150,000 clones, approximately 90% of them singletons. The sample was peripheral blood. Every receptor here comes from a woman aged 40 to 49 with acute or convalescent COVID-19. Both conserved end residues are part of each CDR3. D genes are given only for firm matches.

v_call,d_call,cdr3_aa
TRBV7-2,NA,CASSITGSYEQYF
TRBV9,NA,CASSPRGRTEAFF
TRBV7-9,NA,CASSRESSPLHF
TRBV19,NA,CASSLLQGSGNTIYF
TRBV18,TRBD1,CASSRDQRGQEALGAFF
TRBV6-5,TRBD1,CASSYSTGAWEAFF
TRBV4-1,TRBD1,CASSQVTGGNYGYTF
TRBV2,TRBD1,CASSENDRGFQAFF
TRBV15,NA,CATSRAVSYEQYF
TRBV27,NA,CASSFSGQPEKLFF
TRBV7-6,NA,CASSLSGTHNEKLFF
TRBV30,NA,CAWSVLLYEQYF
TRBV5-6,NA,CASSLWGPGYGYTF
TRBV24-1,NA,CATPLPQPVVSGANVLTF
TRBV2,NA,CASRLYGTPNEKLFF
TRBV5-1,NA,CASSLVGTGKNEQFF
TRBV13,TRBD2,CASRKTSGSLYEQYF
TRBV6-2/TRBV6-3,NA,CASSFQETQYF
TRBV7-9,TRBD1,CASSLEQGRGEKLFF
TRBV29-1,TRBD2,CSVERESSYNEQFF
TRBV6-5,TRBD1,CASSFKTGLLYGYTF
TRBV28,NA,CASSLRSREKLFF
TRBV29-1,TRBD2,CSVAGLAGGLASYNEQFF
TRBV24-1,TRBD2,CATSLIAGGLGDYEQYF
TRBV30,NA,CAWSVAGGSYEQYF
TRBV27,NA,CASSLRYSNYGYTF
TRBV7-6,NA,CASSLVRGYNEQFF
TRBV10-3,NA,CAISNDRNEAFF
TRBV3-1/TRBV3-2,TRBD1,CASSLTGYDGYTF
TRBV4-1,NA,CASSQVPGLGNEKLFF
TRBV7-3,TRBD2,CASSRVAGGGTDTQYF
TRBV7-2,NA,CASSFDRFDTQYF